This T cell receptor (beta chain) emerged from a study of blood T cells in healthy people across ages. Findings and limits, study-wide: It was not possible, with unsorted PBMCs, to conclusively compare naive and antigen-experienced cells.

Germline assignment: CDR1 MGHDK and CDR2 SYGVNS. V lost 8 bases, J lost 3 bases, and 15 bases stayed unmatched. This CDR3 region has 18 residues. As for this clonotype: What it binds is not known.

Next came a second PCR, run for about 7 to 11 cycles, which used a sample-barcoded 5' primer along with a J-beta primer mix. TCRdb re-called the 5' RACE reads with MiXCR, one entry per CDR3 protein. The sample has 800,000 to 900,000 distinct CDR3 sequences; approximately 59% are singletons. Donors ranged from roughly 6 to 100 years old and were healthy Caucasians in Russia. V and J are TRBV25-1 and TRBJ1-3; 11 bases fit TRBD1. The sample was blood. The receptor's source is a man aged 25 to 40 in good health. CDR3 in DNA: TGTGCCAGCTCCCCAGCAGGACAGGGGGCGCAAATTGGAAACACCATATATTTT. Protein product: CASSPAGQGAQIGNTIYF.